Listed below are T cell receptor beta chains from one sample, sequenced in a study of identical twins. TCRdb redid the calling of the 5' RACE reads with MiXCR, one entry per CDR3 protein. Counted here are 1.5 million to 2 million distinct CDR3 sequences, under 35% occurring once; the ten biggest clones make up approximately 0.29%. The sequencing sample was made of cord blood. Receptor source: a newborn girl in good health. The CDR3 runs from the conserved cysteine through the conserved F or W. A D gene is named only where the DNA matches it firmly. Only part of the rows carry a size: once, few, many, or a class if the clone is expanded.

TRBJ2-4 - - TRBV20-1 TGCAGTGCTAGGGGGCGGAAAAACATTCAGTACTTC CSARGRKNIQYF
TRBJ1-1 TRBD1 once TRBV24-1 TGTGCCACCCAACGAGAGACAGGGAAGAACACTGAAGCTTTCTTT CATQRETGKNTEAFF
TRBJ1-6 - - TRBV11-2 TGTGCCAGCAACCAGGGTCCTATTAATTCACCCCTCCACTTT CASNQGPINSPLHF
TRBJ2-3 - few TRBV7-2 TGTGCCAGCAGCTTAGTTAACACCTTCACAGATACGCAGTATTTT CASSLVNTFTDTQYF
TRBJ2-1 TRBD2 - TRBV27 TGTGCCAGCAGTTTAAGGGCTAGCGGGGGGGTAAATGAGCAGTTCTTC CASSLRASGGVNEQFF
TRBJ2-3 TRBD2 few TRBV20-1 TGCAGTGCTATGAAATTGAGCGGGAACGCAGATACGCAGTATTTT CSAMKLSGNADTQYF
TRBJ2-2 TRBD1 - TRBV28 TGTGCCAGCATGCCCCGGGACAGGTCGAACACCGGGGAGCTGTTTTTT CASMPRDRSNTGELFF
TRBJ2-7 - once TRBV2 TGTGCCAGCGATAATAGCGCGACCTACGAGCAGTACTTC CASDNSATYEQYF
TRBJ2-7 TRBD2 few TRBV4-2 TGTGCCAGCCGTGACGGGAGGGGTACCTACGAGCAGTACTTC CASRDGRGTYEQYF
TRBJ2-2 TRBD2 - TRBV7-7 TGTGCTAGCAGCTCGCTCGGGGGGGGGACCGGGGAGCTGTTTTTT CASSSLGGGTGELFF
TRBJ1-5 TRBD1 few TRBV2 TGTGCCAGCAGTGGGGGGACAGAGTATAGCAATCAGCCCCAGCATTTT CASSGGTEYSNQPQHF
TRBJ2-2 - - TRBV6-2/TRBV6-3 TGTGCCAGCAGTTACTTTGACACTTCGAACACCGGGGAGCTGTTTTTT CASSYFDTSNTGELFF
TRBJ2-7 TRBD2 - TRBV9 TGTGCCGGCAGCGTAGGCCTAGCGGCCTACAATGAGCAGTACTTC CAGSVGLAAYNEQYF
TRBJ2-7 - many TRBV29-1 TGCAGCGTTGAAGATCCTATCCACCACTACGAGCAGTACTTC CSVEDPIHHYEQYF
TRBJ2-4 TRBD2 many TRBV29-1 TGCAGCGCAGGACTAGCGGGACCCAAAAACATTCAGTACTTC CSAGLAGPKNIQYF
TRBJ2-5 - - TRBV27 TGTGCCAGCAGTTTACGGGAGCCGGGACTGTTAGAGACCCAGTACTTC CASSLREPGLLETQYF
TRBJ2-7 - - TRBV7-2 TGTGCCAGCAGCCCATATAGCCCATCCTACGAGCAGTACTTC CASSPYSPSYEQYF
TRBJ2-3 - few TRBV28 TGTGCCAGCAGAAACACGGGAGTAAGCACAGATACGCAGTATTTT CASRNTGVSTDTQYF
TRBJ2-3 - - TRBV5-6 TGTGCCAGCAGCTTGTTAGGCCTAGCCCACCTCACAGATACGCAGTATTTT CASSLLGLAHLTDTQYF
TRBJ1-1 - - TRBV20-1 TGCAGTGCTAGAGACCCACAAGCTTTCTTT CSARDPQAFF
TRBJ2-5 TRBD1 - TRBV28 TGTGCCAGCAGCCCAGGACAGGGCCCGCTGGGGTACTTC CASSPGQGPLGYF
TRBJ1-1 TRBD1 - TRBV27 TGTGCCAGCAGTTTACAGGGGGAGGGCACTGAAGCTTTCTTT CASSLQGEGTEAFF
TRBJ2-1 - - TRBV4-1 TGCGCCAGCAGCCAAGTGAACGGGGTTATATCGAATGAGCAGTTCTTC CASSQVNGVISNEQFF
TRBJ1-1 - few TRBV19 TGTGCCAGTAGTGTGGGACCCCGGAACACTGAAGCTTTCTTT CASSVGPRNTEAFF
TRBJ2-7 - few TRBV6-2/TRBV6-3 TGTGCCAGCAGTTACTCGAACAGGGGAGGCGAGCAGTACTTC CASSYSNRGGEQYF
TRBJ1-2 - - TRBV30 TGTGCCTGGAGTGACGGGATGTATAATGGCTACACCTTC CAWSDGMYNGYTF
TRBJ2-3 TRBD2 many TRBV29-1 TGCAGCGTTTCCAGCGGGGGGCCAGATACGCAGTATTTT CSVSSGGPDTQYF
TRBJ2-1 TRBD2 - TRBV4-2 TGTGCCAGCAGCCAAGTCATCCGGGGGGGCTCCTACAATGAGCAGTTCTTC CASSQVIRGGSYNEQFF
TRBJ1-5 - - TRBV2 TGTGCCAGCAGTGGCAGGGTGGGGAGCAATCAGCCCCAGCATTTT CASSGRVGSNQPQHF
TRBJ1-1 - - TRBV4-2 TGTGCCAGCCGCCACAGGGATCCCAACACTGAAGCTTTCTTT CASRHRDPNTEAFF
TRBJ1-1 - - TRBV10-3 TGTGCCATCAGTGAAGTGGGGGGGGACACTGAAGCTTTCTTT CAISEVGGDTEAFF
TRBJ1-2 TRBD1 few TRBV27 TGTGCCAGCAGTACCACCGGGACAGGGGGCTATGGCTACACCTTC CASSTTGTGGYGYTF
TRBJ2-3 TRBD2 - TRBV20-1 TGCAGTGCCTGGGGACTAGGGCCAGATACGCAGTATTTT CSAWGLGPDTQYF
TRBJ1-1 TRBD1 - TRBV2 TGTGCCAGCAGTGATAGGGGGCTCGCTGAAGCTTTCTTT CASSDRGLAEAFF
TRBJ2-1 - few TRBV4-1 TGCGCCAGCAGCCAAGAGGGAGGACTTCCTTTAAGGGTGCAGTTCTTC CASSQEGGLPLRVQFF
TRBJ1-6 TRBD1 few TRBV7-9 TGTGCCAGCAGCTTAGCGCTGAGACAGGGAGTAAATAATTCACCCCTCCACTTT CASSLALRQGVNNSPLHF
TRBJ1-2 - - TRBV30 TGTGCCTGGAGTGAGCAAAACTATGGCTACACCTTC CAWSEQNYGYTF
TRBJ2-3 - - TRBV27 TGTGCCAGCAGTTCGGGGGCTAGCGGACTCACAGATACGCAGTATTTT CASSSGASGLTDTQYF
TRBJ2-7 - few TRBV27 TGTGCCAGCAGCTTAGGGCGAGTTAGGTCCTACGAGCAGTACTTC CASSLGRVRSYEQYF
TRBJ2-7 TRBD1 - TRBV11-1 TGTGCCAGCAGCTTACGGACAGGGCGCTACAATGAGCAGTACTTC CASSLRTGRYNEQYF
TRBJ2-7 - few TRBV5-1 TGCGCCAGCAGCTTAGGGGTCGACTTAACGGGCGAGCAGTACTTC CASSLGVDLTGEQYF
TRBJ2-7 TRBD2 - TRBV20-1 TGCAGTCCTAGAGATGGGCTAGCGGGAGGAGAGCAGTACTTC CSPRDGLAGGEQYF
TRBJ2-3 TRBD2 once TRBV4-1 TGCGCCAGCAGCCAAGACAGGGAGGGAGATACGCAGTATTTT CASSQDREGDTQYF